Reported below is one T cell receptor (beta chain). V trimming: 4 bases; J trimming: 6 bases; junction bases outside the gene matches: 0. The length of the CDR3 is 11 residues. The source of the sample is a study of blood T cell repertoires in COVID-19. Study context: Samples taken during acute and convalescent COVID-19 were collected in the United States, Italy and Spain. From T cells, B-cell-depleted T cells, or PBMCs came the material, which was cDNA or gDNA.

Original handling: Using reference gene primer amplification, nucleated cell counts were estimated. Sequenced by immunoSEQ multiplex PCR; TCRdb stores in-frame clones only, minus some. That table furnishes V, J and clone size, whereas the DNA furnished D and trimming. The table records 200,000 to 300,000 clones, 86% of them present only once. The genes are TRBV12-3 or TRBV12-4 and TRBJ2-7, with 7 bases aligning to TRBD1. Sequenced: peripheral blood. The clonotype comes from a man aged 25 to 45 with active or convalescent COVID-19. In DNA form, the CDR3 reads TGTGCCAGCAGTTCAGGGGGCGAGCAGTACTTC. Protein: CASSSGGEQYF.